The 9 T cell receptor beta chains given below trace back to one sample, sequenced in a study of T cell changes during pregnancy in multiple sclerosis. Measured with immunoSEQ multiplex PCR; TCRdb has only the in-frame clones, and not every one. The sample gives some 23,000 clones, about 89% of which show up once; around 13% is in the top ten. Here the sequenced sample was CD8+ T cells from peripheral blood mononuclear cells, taken in the first trimester of pregnancy. Receptors originate from a female donor in good health, enrolled as a control in a pregnancy study.

V usage is TRBV7-9 and J usage is TRBJ2-7; 7 bases align to TRBD1. Trimming at V came to 5 bases and at J to 5 bases, leaving 6 bases not matched to a gene. Germline V CDR1 and CDR2: SEHNR, FQNEAQ (reference sequence). The CDR3 is made up of 13 amino acids. CDR3 sequence reads: CASSPFTGDEQYF. CDR3 nucleotides: TGTGCCAGCAGCCCATTCACAGGGGACGAGCAGTACTTC.

The V gene is TRBV4-1, the J gene TRBJ1-2; D uncertain. The CDR3 has 15 amino acids. CDR1 MGHRA and CDR2 YSYEKL come from the germline V gene. Trimming shortened V by 5 bases and J by 4 bases, and 17 bases separated the two germline ends. CDR3 loop: CASSTGSSLAYGYTF. CDR3 DNA: TGCGCCAGCAGCACGGGGAGCTCTTTAGCCTATGGCTACACCTTC.

A single count supports this clone. The chain joins TRBV6-5 to TRBJ2-3; D perhaps matches TRBD2 (5 bases). This CDR3 has 16 amino acids. V lost 2 bases and J lost 0, with 12 bases in between. CDR1 is MNHEY and CDR2 is SVGAGI in the germline V gene. CDR3 coding DNA: TGTGCCAGCAGTTACGAGGATACGGGGAGCACAGATACGCAGTATTTT. Translated, it gives CASSYEDTGSTDTQYF.

The V and J genes are TRBV12-5 and TRBJ2-7; D remains ambiguous. There are 13 residues in the CDR3. CDR1 and CDR2 (germline): LGHNT, FRNRAP. Trimming left V 1 base short and J 0 bases short, with 4 bases between. CDR3 coding DNA: TGTGCTAGTGGTTTGGACGGCTCCTACGAGCAGTACTTC. It specifies CASGLDGSYEQYF.

This rearrangement joins TRBV5-1 to TRBJ2-1, with 7 bases lining up with TRBD2. The CDR3 loop spans 16 amino acids. CDR1 is SGHRS, CDR2 YFSETQ, per germline. V lost 4 bases to trimming and J lost 10 bases; unmatched junction nucleotides: 17. The CDR3 DNA reads TGCGCCAGCAGCCTCGCCCTAGCGGAGGGTTCTGGCGAGCAGTTCTTC. Its translation: CASSLALAEGSGEQFF.

This chain links TRBV6-1 with TRBJ1-5; D gene uncertain. V was pared by 6 bases and J by 2 bases, with 14 bases between. The CDR3 totals 15 residues. Germline V gene data show CDR1 as MNHNS and CDR2 as SASEGT. Here the CDR3 reads CASSLWAGGNQPQHF. DNA for the CDR3: TGTGCCAGCAGCCTATGGGCCGGGGGCAATCAGCCCCAGCATTTT.

This chain links TRBV5-1 with TRBJ2-7, with 9 bases identical to TRBD1. The germline gives CDR1 SGHRS, CDR2 YFSETQ. This CDR3 contains 14 residues. V lost 3 bases to trimming and J lost 4 bases; unmatched junction nucleotides: 5. CDR3 bases: TGCGCCAGCAGCTCCGGGACAGGGAAATACGAGCAGTACTTC. Residues: CASSSGTGKYEQYF.

CDR3 sequence reads: CASSIQENSPLHF. The DNA of the CDR3 is TGTGCCAGTAGTATTCAGGAAAATTCACCCCTCCACTTT. The chain joins TRBV19 to TRBJ1-6; D is ambiguous. The germline CDR1 and CDR2 sequences are LNHDA and SQIVND (reference sequence). Trimming took off 3 bases at V and 7 bases at J, with 7 bases between the two ends. CDR3 length equals 13 residues.

V is TRBV28 and J is TRBJ1-2; TRBD1 might be the D (5 bases). The length of the CDR3 is 13 residues. From germline, CDR1 is MDHEN and CDR2 SYDVKM. V lost 2 bases and J 6 bases, leaving 10 bases between the germline ends. In nucleotides, the CDR3 is TGTGCCAGCAGTTTACCCAGGGTCGATGGCTACACCTTC. This sequence encodes CASSLPRVDGYTF.